This T cell receptor (beta chain) was recorded in a study of T-cell reconstitution after alpha-beta-depleted transplantation in children. Preparing the TCRbeta library involved the use of unique molecular identifiers. TCRdb fed the PCR reads into MiXCR, producing one record per CDR3 protein. Of approximately 640,000 distinct CDR3 sequences in the sample, roughly 17% are singletons; the top ten hold around 0.96%. The table lists this clonotype with many counts. V lost 2 bases and J 3 bases, leaving 7 bases between the germline ends. CDR3 length: 14 amino acids. The germline V gene has CDR1 MNHEY and CDR2 SVGAGI.

Sequencing was performed on PBMCs from the stem cell graft donor, taken from the stem cell graft. The chain has TRBV6-5 and TRBJ2-2; D may be TRBD2 (6 bases). The TCR was taken from a human donor who donated a stem cell graft to a child with acute myeloid leukemia. CDR3: CASSYRLDTGELFF. CDR3 nucleotide sequence: TGTGCCAGCAGTTACAGACTAGACACCGGGGAGCTGTTTTTT.